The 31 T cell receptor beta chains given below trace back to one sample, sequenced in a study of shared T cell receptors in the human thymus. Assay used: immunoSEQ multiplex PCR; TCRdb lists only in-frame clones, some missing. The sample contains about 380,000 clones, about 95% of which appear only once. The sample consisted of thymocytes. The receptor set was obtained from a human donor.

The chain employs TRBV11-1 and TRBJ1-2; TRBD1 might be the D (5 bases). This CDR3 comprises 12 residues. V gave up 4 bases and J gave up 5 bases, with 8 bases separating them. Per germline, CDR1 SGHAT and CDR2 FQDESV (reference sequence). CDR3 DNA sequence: TGTGCCAGCAGCTCGACAGATTATGGCTACACCTTC. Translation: CASSSTDYGYTF.

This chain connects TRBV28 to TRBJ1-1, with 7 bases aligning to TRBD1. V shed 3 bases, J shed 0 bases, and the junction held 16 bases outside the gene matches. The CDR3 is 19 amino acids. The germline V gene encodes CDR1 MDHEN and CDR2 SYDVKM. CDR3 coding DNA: TGTGCCAGCAGTTTCAACCCAAACCCCACAGGGGCGATGAACACTGAAGCTTTCTTT. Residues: CASSFNPNPTGAMNTEAFF.

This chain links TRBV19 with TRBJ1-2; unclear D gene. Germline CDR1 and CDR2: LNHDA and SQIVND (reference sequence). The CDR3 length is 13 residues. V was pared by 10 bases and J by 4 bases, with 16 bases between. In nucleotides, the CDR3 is TGTGCCACCGCCATCGGGGAACTCTATGGCTACACCTTC. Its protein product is CATAIGELYGYTF.

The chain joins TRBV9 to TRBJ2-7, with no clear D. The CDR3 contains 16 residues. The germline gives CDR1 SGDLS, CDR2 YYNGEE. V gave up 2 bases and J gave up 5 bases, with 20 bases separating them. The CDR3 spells CASSVSGWLGVHEQYF. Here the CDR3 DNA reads TGTGCCAGCAGCGTCTCGGGTTGGCTAGGAGTCCACGAGCAGTACTTC.

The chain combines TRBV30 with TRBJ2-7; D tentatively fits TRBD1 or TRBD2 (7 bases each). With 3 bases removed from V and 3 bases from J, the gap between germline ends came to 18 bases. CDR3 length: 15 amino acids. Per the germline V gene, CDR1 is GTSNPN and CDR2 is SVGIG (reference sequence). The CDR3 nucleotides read TGTGCCTGGAGGCGCCGGAAGCGGGACAGCTACGAGCAGTACTTC. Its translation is CAWRRRKRDSYEQYF. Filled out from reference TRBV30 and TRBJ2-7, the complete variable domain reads SQTIHQWPATLVQPVGSPLSLECTVEGTSNPNLYWYRQAAGRGLQLLFYSVGIGQISSEVPQNLSASRPQDRQFILSSKKLLLSDSGFYLCAWRRRKRDSYEQYFGPGTRLTVT.

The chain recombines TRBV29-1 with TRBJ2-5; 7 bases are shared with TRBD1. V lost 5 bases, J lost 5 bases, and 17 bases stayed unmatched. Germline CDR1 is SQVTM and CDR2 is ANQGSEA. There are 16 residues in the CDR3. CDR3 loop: CSVTPIYRRGRETQYF. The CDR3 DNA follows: TGCAGCGTTACCCCGATTTATAGAAGGGGGCGTGAGACCCAGTACTTC.

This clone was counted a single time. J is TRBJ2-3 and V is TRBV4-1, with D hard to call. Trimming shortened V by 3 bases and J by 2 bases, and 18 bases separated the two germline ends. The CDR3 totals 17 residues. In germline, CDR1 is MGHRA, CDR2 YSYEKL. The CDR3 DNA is TGCGCCAGCAGCCAGGGTCGGACGTATCTCCACACAGATACGCAGTATTTT. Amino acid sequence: CASSQGRTYLHTDTQYF.

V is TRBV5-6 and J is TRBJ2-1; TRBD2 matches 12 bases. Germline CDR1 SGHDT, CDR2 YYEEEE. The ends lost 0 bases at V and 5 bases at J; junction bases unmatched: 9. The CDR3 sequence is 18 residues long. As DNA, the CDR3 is TGTGCCAGCAGCTTGGCGGGGACTAGCGGGCCAAGTCACAATGAGCAGTTCTTC. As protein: CASSLAGTSGPSHNEQFF. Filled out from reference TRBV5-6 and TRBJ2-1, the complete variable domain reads DAGVTQSPTHLIKTRGQQVTLRCSPKSGHDTVSWYQQALGQGPQFIFQYYEEEERQRGNFPDRFSGHQFPNYSSELNVNALLLGDSALYLCASSLAGTSGPSHNEQFFGPGTRLTVL.

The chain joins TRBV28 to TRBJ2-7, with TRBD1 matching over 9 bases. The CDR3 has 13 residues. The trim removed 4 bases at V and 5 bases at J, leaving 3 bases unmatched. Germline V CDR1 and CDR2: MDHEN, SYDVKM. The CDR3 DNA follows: TGTGCCAGCAGTTGGGACAGGGAAAACGAGCAGTACTTC. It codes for CASSWDRENEQYF.

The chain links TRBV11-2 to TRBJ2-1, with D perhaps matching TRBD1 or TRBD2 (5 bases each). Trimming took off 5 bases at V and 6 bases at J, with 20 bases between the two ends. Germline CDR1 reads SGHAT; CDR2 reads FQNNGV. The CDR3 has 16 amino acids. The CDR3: CASSNRGPRGPNEQFF. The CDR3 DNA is TGTGCCAGCAGCAACCGGGGACCCCGCGGGCCCAATGAGCAGTTCTTC.

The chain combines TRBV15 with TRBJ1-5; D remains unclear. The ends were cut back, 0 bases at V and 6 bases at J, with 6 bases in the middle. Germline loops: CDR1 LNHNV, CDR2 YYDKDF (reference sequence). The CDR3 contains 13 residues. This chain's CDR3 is CATSRDQAQPQHF. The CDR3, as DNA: TGTGCCACCAGCAGAGATCAAGCTCAGCCCCAGCATTTT.

CDR3 loop: CASLRAGNTIYF. The CDR3 DNA is TGTGCCAGCCTTAGAGCTGGAAACACCATATATTTT. The rearrangement links TRBV28 to TRBJ1-3; D unclear. Germline V CDR1 and CDR2: MDHEN, SYDVKM. CDR3 length equals 12 residues. Trimming removed 8 bases at V and 2 bases at J, with 7 bases between.

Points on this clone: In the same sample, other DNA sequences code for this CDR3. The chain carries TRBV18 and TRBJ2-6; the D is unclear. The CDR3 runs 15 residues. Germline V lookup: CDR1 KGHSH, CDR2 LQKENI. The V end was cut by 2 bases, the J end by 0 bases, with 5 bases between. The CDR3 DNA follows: TGTGCCAGCTCACCAACGGCCTCTGGGGCCAACGTCCTGACTTTC. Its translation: CASSPTASGANVLTF.

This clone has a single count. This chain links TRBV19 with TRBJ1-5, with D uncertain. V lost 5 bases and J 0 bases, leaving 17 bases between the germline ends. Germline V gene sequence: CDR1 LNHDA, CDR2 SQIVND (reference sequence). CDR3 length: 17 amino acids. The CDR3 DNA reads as TGTGCCAGTAGTGGTCCCGGACGGCGGTATAGCAATCAGCCCCAGCATTTT. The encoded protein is CASSGPGRRYSNQPQHF.

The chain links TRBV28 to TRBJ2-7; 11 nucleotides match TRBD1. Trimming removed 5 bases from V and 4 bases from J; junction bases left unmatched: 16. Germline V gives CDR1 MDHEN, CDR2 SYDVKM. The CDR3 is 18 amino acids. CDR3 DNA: TGTGCCAGCAGTCCCCGCCCCCGGACAGGGGGCAAGACTTACGAGCAGTACTTC. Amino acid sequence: CASSPRPRTGGKTYEQYF.

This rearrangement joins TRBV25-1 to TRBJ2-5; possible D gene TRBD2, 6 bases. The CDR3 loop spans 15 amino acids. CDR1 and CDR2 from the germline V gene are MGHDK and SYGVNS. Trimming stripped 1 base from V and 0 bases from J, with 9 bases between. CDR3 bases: TGTGCCAGCAGTGAATTGACGGGGGACCAAGAGACCCAGTACTTC. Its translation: CASSELTGDQETQYF.

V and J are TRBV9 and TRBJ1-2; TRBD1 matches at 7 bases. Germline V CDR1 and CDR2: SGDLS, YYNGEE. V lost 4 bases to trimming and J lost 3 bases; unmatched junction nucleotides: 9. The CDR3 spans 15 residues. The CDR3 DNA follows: TGTGCCAGCAGCCTAAGGGACAGCACTCACTATGGCTACACCTTC. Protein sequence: CASSLRDSTHYGYTF.

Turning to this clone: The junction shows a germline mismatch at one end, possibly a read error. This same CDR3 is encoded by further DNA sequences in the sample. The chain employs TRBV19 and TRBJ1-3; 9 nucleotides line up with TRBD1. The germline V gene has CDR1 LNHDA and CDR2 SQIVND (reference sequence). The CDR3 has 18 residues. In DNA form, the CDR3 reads TGTGCCAGTAGTATCCAGGGACAGGGCCTCGGCTCTGGAAACACTATATATTTT. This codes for CASSIQGQGLGSGNTIYF.

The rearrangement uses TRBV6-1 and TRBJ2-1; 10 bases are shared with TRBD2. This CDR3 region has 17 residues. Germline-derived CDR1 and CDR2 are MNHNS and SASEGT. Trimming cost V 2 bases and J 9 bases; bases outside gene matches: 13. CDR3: CASSELGASGSLGEQFF. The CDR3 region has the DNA TGTGCCAGCAGTGAACTTGGGGCTAGCGGGAGTTTAGGTGAGCAGTTCTTC.

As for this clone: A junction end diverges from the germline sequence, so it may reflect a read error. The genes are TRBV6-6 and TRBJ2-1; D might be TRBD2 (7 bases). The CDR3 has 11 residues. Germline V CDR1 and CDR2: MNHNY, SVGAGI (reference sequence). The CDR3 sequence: CASSYLEGGVF. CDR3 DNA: TGTGCCAGCAGTTACTTGGAGGGGGGGGTCTTC.

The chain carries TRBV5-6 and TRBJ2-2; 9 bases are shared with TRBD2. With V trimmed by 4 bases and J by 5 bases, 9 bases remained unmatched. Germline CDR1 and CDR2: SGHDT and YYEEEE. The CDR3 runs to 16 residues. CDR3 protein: CASSLFSGRGTGELFF. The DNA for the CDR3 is TGTGCCAGCAGCCTCTTTAGCGGGAGAGGAACCGGGGAGCTGTTTTTT.

CDR3 bases: TGTGCCAGCAGTTGTGTACAGGGGGCGAGCACTGAAGCTTTCTTT. Its protein is CASSCVQGASTEAFF. The chain carries TRBV28 and TRBJ1-1, with 9 positions matching TRBD1. Germline CDR1 is MDHEN and CDR2 is SYDVKM. The CDR3 sequence is 15 residues long. After removal of 4 bases from V and 4 bases from J, the junction contained 7 bases not matched to a gene.

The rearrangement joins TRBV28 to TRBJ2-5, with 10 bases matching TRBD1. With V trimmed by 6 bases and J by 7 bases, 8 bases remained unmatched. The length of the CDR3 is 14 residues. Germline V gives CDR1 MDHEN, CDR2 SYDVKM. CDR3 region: CASSLDRGRGTQYF. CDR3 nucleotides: TGTGCCAGCAGCCTAGACAGGGGGCGGGGGACCCAGTACTTC.

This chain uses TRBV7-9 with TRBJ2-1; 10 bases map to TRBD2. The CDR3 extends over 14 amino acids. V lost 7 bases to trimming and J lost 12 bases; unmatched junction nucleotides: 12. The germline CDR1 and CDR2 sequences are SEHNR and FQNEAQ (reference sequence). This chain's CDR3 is CASINLDLAGGQFF. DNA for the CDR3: TGTGCCAGCATCAATCTTGACTTAGCGGGAGGGCAGTTCTTC.

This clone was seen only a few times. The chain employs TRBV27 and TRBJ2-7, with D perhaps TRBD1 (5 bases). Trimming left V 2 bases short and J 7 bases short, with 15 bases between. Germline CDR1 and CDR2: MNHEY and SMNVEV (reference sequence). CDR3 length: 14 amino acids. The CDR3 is CASSLISAGKEQYF. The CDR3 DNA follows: TGTGCCAGCAGTTTAATCTCGGCAGGGAAAGAGCAGTACTTC.

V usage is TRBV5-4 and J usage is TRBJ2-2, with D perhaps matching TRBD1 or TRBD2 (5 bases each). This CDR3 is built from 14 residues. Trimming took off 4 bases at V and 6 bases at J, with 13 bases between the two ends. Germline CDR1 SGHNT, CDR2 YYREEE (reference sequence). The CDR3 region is CASSRGPTPGELFF. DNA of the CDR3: TGTGCCAGCAGCCGGGGACCAACTCCCGGGGAGCTGTTTTTT. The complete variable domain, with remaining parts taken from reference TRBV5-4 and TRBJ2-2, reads ETGVTQSPTHLIKTRGQQVTLRCSSQSGHNTVSWYQQALGQGPQFIFQYYREEENGRGNFPPRFSGLQFPNYSSELNVNALELDDSALYLCASSRGPTPGELFFGEGSRLTVL.

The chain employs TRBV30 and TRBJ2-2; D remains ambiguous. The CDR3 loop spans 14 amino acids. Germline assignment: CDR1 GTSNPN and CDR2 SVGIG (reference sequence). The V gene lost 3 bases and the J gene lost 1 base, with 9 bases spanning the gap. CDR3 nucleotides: TGTGCCTGGAGCGTAGCAGAGAACACCGGGGAGCTGTTTTTT. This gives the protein CAWSVAENTGELFF.

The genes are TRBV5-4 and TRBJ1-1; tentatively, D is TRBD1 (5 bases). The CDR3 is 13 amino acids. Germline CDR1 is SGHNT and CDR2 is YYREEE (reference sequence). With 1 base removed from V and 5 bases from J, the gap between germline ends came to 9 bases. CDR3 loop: CASSLIKGTEAFF. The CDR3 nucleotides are TGTGCCAGCAGCTTGATAAAGGGGACTGAAGCTTTCTTT.

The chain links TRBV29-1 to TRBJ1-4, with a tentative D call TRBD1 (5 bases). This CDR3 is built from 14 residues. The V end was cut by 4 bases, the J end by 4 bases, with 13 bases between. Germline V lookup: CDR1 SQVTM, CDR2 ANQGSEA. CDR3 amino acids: CSVVEGAVNEKLFF. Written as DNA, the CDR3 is TGCAGCGTTGTCGAAGGGGCCGTTAATGAAAAACTGTTTTTT.

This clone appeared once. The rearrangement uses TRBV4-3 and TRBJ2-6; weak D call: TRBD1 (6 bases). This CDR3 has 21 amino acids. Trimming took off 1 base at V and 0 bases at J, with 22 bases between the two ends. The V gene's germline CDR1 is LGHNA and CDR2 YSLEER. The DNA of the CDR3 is TGCGCCAGCAGCCAAGGCTATGGAACGCGGACAGACTCCTCTGGGGCCAACGTCCTGACTTTC. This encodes CASSQGYGTRTDSSGANVLTF.

The CDR3 DNA reads as TGTGCCAGCAGCTTAGAGGACAGGGTTTCCTACGAGCAGTACTTC. The encoded protein is CASSLEDRVSYEQYF. The chain joins TRBV7-2 to TRBJ2-7; 8 bases align to TRBD1. The CDR3 contains 15 residues. Trimming at V came to 1 base and at J to 1 base, leaving 3 bases not matched to a gene. Germline V gives CDR1 SGHTA, CDR2 FQGNSA.